This T cell receptor (beta chain) was recorded in a study of CD8 T cells in Susac syndrome. Study background: Patients with Susac syndrome were, at the time of blood collection, therapy-naive, maintained on corticosteroids, or maintained on intravenous immunoglobulin alone.

Patients with Susac syndrome fulfilled recently defined diagnostic criteria for definite or probable disease. While CD8+ and CD4+ T cells were isolated negatively, TEMRA cells were enriched by FACS. CDR1 and CDR2 (germline): MNHEY, SMNVEV (reference sequence). CDR3 length equals 15 residues. Trimming pared 5 bases from V and 0 bases from J, leaving 11 bases between. Random hexamers were used to reverse transcribe the RNA input (roughly 0.5 to 1 ug). TCRdb fed the immunoSEQ multiplex PCR reads into MiXCR, producing one record per CDR3 protein. The data show about 190,000 distinct CDR3 sequences, around 90% seen once.

Sequenced input: CD4+ T cells from PBMCs. V and J are TRBV27 and TRBJ1-5; D call uncertain. The TCR comes from a human donor with Susac syndrome. The CDR3 sequence is CASSLRSNSNQPQHF. CDR3 DNA: TGTGCCAGCAGTCTACGGAGTAATAGCAATCAGCCCCAGCATTTT.